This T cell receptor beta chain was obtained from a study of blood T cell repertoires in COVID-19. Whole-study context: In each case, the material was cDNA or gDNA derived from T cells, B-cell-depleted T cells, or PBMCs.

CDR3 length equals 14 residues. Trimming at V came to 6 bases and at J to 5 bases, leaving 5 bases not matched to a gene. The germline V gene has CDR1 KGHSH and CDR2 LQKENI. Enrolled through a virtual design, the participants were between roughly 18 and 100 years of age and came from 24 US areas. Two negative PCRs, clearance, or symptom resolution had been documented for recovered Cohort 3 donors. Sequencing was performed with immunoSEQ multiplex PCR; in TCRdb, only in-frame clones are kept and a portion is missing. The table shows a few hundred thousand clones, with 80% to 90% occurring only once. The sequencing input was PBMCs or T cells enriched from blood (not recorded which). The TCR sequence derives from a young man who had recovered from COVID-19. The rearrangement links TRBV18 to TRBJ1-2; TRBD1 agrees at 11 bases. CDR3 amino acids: CASSPGTGGYGYTF. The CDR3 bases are TGTGCCAGCTCGCCCGGGACAGGGGGTTATGGCTACACCTTC.